This T cell receptor (beta chain) comes out of a study of cytomegalovirus exposure and HLA in healthy donors listed by TCRdb under 2017. Concerning the study at large: In an earlier analysis of approximately 500 of the donors, about 260 Gb of sequence data and just under 120 million unique TCR beta sequences from 150 million to 200 million T cells were reported. To decide whether each TCR beta V gene segment behaved as functional or pseudogenic, an earlier analysis of 587 of the donors relied on high-throughput TCR beta sequencing. All discovery cohort repertoires had been generated on a single sequencing platform. The later analysis used no new phenotypic data to find candidate immune exposures, relying instead on TCR beta sequences and their occurrence across donors. Donor age, sex, ethnicity and CMV serostatus were collected together with the repertoire data. High-throughput TCR immunosequencing, statistical association of individual TCRs with disease status, and machine learning were combined to predict cytomegalovirus infection status. The number of donors typed differed by locus, with roughly 629-640 for A, B, C, DRB1 and DQB1, more than 500 for DQA1, about 610 for DPA1, and around 460 for DPB1. Approximately 310 gigabases of sequencing data and 75 million to 85 million unique TCR sequences made up an early release that covered 500 to 700 HLA-typed donors. HLA typing included class I and class II loci at four-digit resolution. A later analysis re-examined previously published TCR beta repertoires from 500 to 700 donors and added high-resolution HLA genotyping to investigate patterns of TCR occurrence. The study profiled the T cell repertoires of hundreds of subjects by immunosequencing and related them to cytomegalovirus serostatus. The genetic ancestry cluster associated with self-reported Caucasian donors included 70% to 85% of the roughly 360 genotyped donors. A separate validation cohort of roughly 120 different subjects was used in addition to the approximately 700-subject first cohort. In a later genetic analysis, genome-wide SNP genotypes for about 55% of the 666 donors were used, and that subset was treated as a discovery cohort. Across under 500 genotyped donors of the cohort, an average of roughly 230,000 unique TCR beta nucleotide sequences per donor were sequenced, and roughly 20% of those sequences were non-productive. About five DR-DQ haplotypes were treated as single units for association and clustering because of strong linkage in the cohort. The aim of the study was to test whether cataloging public T cell receptors could identify signatures of past pathogen exposure.

General findings and caveats noted by the study authors: Roughly uniform sequencing depth across donors was assumed in presence/absence analyses, although this assumption may not hold. Only TCR beta chains were sequenced in this cohort, and the absence of alpha or paired-chain data limited detectable features. CMV serostatus was the only immune exposure information available for the cohort. A further reported finding was that TCR beta sequences accurately predicted the HLA-A and HLA-B alleles for most subjects in the first cohort. The sequencing pipeline was judged likely to have produced a cluster of highly shared sequence variants as a technical artifact. A later genetic analysis associated a missense DCLRE1C variant with V-gene and J-gene trimming of TCR beta chains, and an independent cohort replicated the association. Because some donors lacked HLA typing at each locus, the association tests relied only on the typed subset. Because counts were too low, approximately 18 rarely observed V segments, including chromosome 9 orphons, were excluded from the earlier analysis of 587 of the donors. In vitro tests confirmed that a few of the cytomegalovirus-associated TCR beta chains recognize cytomegalovirus antigens. A later analysis found that most CMV-associated TCR beta chains appeared HLA-restricted, with HLA associations seemingly driven largely by CMV exposure. The authors suggested that the approach could potentially be extended to other disease states and immunological phenotypes. Several of the top co-occurrence clusters appeared to be linked to parvovirus B19, influenza, CMV and Epstein-Barr virus, according to a later analysis. Broadly in line with IMGT annotations, most TCR beta V segments showed up in productive rearrangements about 87% or about 30% of the time in an earlier analysis of 587 of the donors. The classifier was reported to diagnose cytomegalovirus status with high specificity and sensitivity in both the original cohort and the validation cohort. In a later genetic analysis, fewer N-insertions in productive TCRs were reported among donors in an Asian-associated ancestry cluster than the approximately 670-donor mean. At a false discovery rate of 0.05, a later analysis linked approximately 18,000 TCR beta sequences to specific HLA alleles. When HLA alleles, especially DR and DQ, strongly co-occurred, attributing TCR associations to individual alleles was difficult. Linkage disequilibrium might explain the correlated functional status among segregating V segments, but an unknown experimental factor could not be ruled out. In a later analysis, TCR association rates were found to vary across HLA loci, with the most associated TCRs seen for DRB1 alleles and the fewest for HLA-C alleles. The study listed 170 or so TCR beta chains as associated with cytomegalovirus. Some IMGT-functional V segments, including TRBV6-2 and TRBV6-3, could not be told apart with the 87-base-pair reads, so those segments were excluded. A later analysis found that HLA-associated TCR beta chains were more clonally expanded and had lower generation probabilities than equally common non-associated chains. Most TCR sequences were observed very rarely across donors, whereas some public TCRs were present in many individuals.

The receptor library was made with the immunoSEQ multiplex PCR assay. The multiplex PCR relied on a mix of 60 forward primers for TCR Vbeta segments and 13 reverse primers for TCR Jbeta segments. A multiplex PCR assay on genomic DNA amplified the CDR3 region of rearranged TCR beta genes. On the Illumina HiSeq System, the amplified TCR beta libraries were sequenced as 87-base-pair reads. Concerning the study's data processing: A later analysis tallied around 82 million unique TCR beta chains across the 640 or so repertoires, and around 12 million of those chains were shared by two or more donors. To remove PCR and sequencing errors, raw reads were error-corrected and collapsed into unique sequences using a nearest-neighbor algorithm that merged closely related sequences. Alignment of CDR3 sequences to IMGT reference sequences was used to assign V, D and J gene segments. Each retained sequence needed at least a six-nucleotide match to both a V gene segment and a J gene segment. A rearrangement counted as productive if the CDR3 had no stop codons and remained in frame with V and J, and every other rearrangement counted as non-productive. CDR3 was defined according to IMGT convention as the region running from the second conserved V-encoded cysteine to the conserved J-encoded phenylalanine. In an earlier analysis of roughly 580 of the donors, sequences lacking an unambiguous match to a single V gene segment were excluded. In an earlier analysis of around 590 of the donors, a V segment was called functional when productive rearrangements were above 56.7%, and segregating when the standard deviation between donors exceeded 5%. A statistical classification framework was built for diagnosing cytomegalovirus status from the catalog of TCR beta chain sequences. In a later analysis, TCR nucleotide sequences were compared against IMGT/GENE-DB human TR gene sequences so that V and J genes could be assigned. A later analysis assigned CDR3 sequences and most-parsimonious VDJ recombination scenarios with the TCRdist pipeline. A later analysis defined each TCR beta chain by its CDR3 amino acid sequence plus V-gene family, and excluded reads lacking a unique V-gene family. A later analysis removed 550 to 700 highly shared, low-generation-probability nucleotide sequences to deal with suspected cross-contamination and a sequencing artifact. In a later analysis, a clonal expansion index for each public chain was calculated from normalized within-repertoire ranks of inferred template counts. A later analysis computed generation probabilities with a VDJ recombination model fitted to out-of-frame rearrangements, and checked the results against IGoR. Hypergeometric tests were used in a later analysis to score TCR-TCR, TCR-HLA and TCR-CMV co-occurrence, with a repertoire-size bias correction applied to the TCR pairs. A later analysis estimated false discovery rates by permuting HLA or CMV assignments 20 times. In a later analysis, co-occurring TCRs were grouped with DBSCAN, and TCRdist sequence similarity was added when clustering was performed within HLA-allele-positive subsets. Repertoires with fewer than 30,000 or more than 120,000 public chains, plus five repertoires with anomalous nucleotide sharing, were excluded from co-occurrence clustering. TCRdb limited this immuneACCESS table to in-frame rearrangements with V and J called. A share of clones is missing; checked studies link under half to unresolved V genes, and the rest is unexplained. V, J and clone size are taken as reported in that table, and D and trimming were inferred from the DNA itself. Present in this sample are around 99,000 clones, roughly two thirds of which were seen just once. The ten largest clones capture 8.4% of the sample.

In total, roughly 670 healthy bone marrow donors made up the cohort. At the time of sampling, all cohort members were nominally healthy, though unrecorded immune exposures were likely present. The donor was CMV seronegative and belonged to the group of over 350 seronegative cohort members. A peripheral blood sample was provided by each donor, and peripheral blood mononuclear cells were used for TCR beta sequencing. The Qiagen DNeasy Blood Extraction Kit was used to extract genomic DNA from the blood cell samples. Including the terminal cysteine and phenylalanine, the CDR3 comprises 13 residues. The sequence is cut down to CDR3 DNA, 39 bases in frame from base 1. From a lookup of the germline V gene (reference sequence), CDR1 and CDR2 are MNHNY and SVGAGI. V is pared back by 7 bases and J by 6 bases, with 13 bases lying between the germline termini. As for this clone: The antigen it recognizes is unknown. Per-base qualities were not stored, and no clone one base away is much larger.

The sequence was collected from a man aged 40-49 years in good health and CMV-seronegative. The sample comprised PBMCs. This sequence uses TRBV6-6 and TRBJ1-5; the D gene is perhaps TRBD1, on 5 matching bases. The CDR3 has the sequence CASTWQGSQPQHF. The nucleotide sequence reads as follows: TGTGCCAGCACCTGGCAGGGAAGTCAGCCCCAGCATTTT.